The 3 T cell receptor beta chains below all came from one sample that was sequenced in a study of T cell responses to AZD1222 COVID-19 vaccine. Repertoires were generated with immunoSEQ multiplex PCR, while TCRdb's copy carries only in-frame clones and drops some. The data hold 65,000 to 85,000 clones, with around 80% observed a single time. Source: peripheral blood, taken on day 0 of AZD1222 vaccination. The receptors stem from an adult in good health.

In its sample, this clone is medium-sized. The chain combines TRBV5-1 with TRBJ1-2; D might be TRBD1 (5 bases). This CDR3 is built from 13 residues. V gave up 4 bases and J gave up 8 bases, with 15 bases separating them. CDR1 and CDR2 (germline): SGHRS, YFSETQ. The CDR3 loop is CASSPDEGRGYTF. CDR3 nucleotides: TGCGCCAGCAGCCCGGATGAGGGACGGGGCTACACCTTC. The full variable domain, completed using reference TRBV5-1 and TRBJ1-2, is KAGVTQTPRYLIKTRGQQVTLSCSPISGHRSVSWYQQTPGQGLQFLFEYFSETQRNKGNFPGRFSGRQFSNSRSEMNVSTLELGDSALYLCASSPDEGRGYTFGSGTRLTVV.

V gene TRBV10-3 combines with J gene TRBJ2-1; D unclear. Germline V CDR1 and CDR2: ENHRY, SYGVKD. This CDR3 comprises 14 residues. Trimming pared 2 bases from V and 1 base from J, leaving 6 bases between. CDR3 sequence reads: CAISEPDSYNEQFF. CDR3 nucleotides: TGTGCCATCAGTGAGCCAGATTCCTACAATGAGCAGTTCTTC.

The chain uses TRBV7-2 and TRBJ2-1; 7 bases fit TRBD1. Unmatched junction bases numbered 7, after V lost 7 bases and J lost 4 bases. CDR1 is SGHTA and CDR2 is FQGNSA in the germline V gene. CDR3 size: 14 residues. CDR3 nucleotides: TGTGCCAGCACCAAGGGGGCAGAATACAATGAGCAGTTCTTC. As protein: CASTKGAEYNEQFF.